A single sample is the source of the 32 T cell receptor beta chains below, sequenced in a study of blood T cell repertoires in COVID-19. Profiled with immunoSEQ multiplex PCR; TCRdb holds only in-frame clones, not every one. This sample has around 390,000 clones, with around nine tenths found just once. The sample was PBMCs or T cells enriched from blood (not recorded which). The receptor source for this set is a woman aged 45-59 years who had recovered from COVID-19.

This chain joins TRBV5-1 and TRBJ1-4; D gene ambiguous. Trimming took off 7 bases at V and 7 bases at J, with 14 bases between the two ends. CDR1 and CDR2 (germline): SGHRS, YFSETQ. This CDR3 has 13 residues. The CDR3 loop reads CASHRDDSEKLFF. CDR3 bases: TGCGCCAGCCACCGGGATGACTCTGAAAAACTGTTTTTT.

The genes are TRBV7-9 and TRBJ2-2; TRBD1 matches at 8 bases. This CDR3 is 17 amino acids long. The V gene end was trimmed by 3 bases and the J gene end by 0 bases; junction bases not matched to a gene: 6. The germline gives CDR1 SEHNR, CDR2 FQNEAQ (reference sequence). The chain's CDR3 is CASSLGETGANTGELFF. CDR3 in DNA: TGTGCCAGCAGCTTGGGGGAGACAGGGGCGAACACCGGGGAGCTGTTTTTT.

This clone was detected a few times. V and J are TRBV28 and TRBJ2-7; no firm D call. Trimming removed 4 bases at V and 3 bases at J, with 4 bases between. This CDR3 region has 11 residues. Germline V gene data show CDR1 as MDHEN and CDR2 as SYDVKM. The chain's CDR3 is CASSSYYEQYF. Written as DNA, the CDR3 is TGTGCCAGCAGTTCCTACTACGAGCAGTACTTC.

The chain carries TRBV5-6 and TRBJ1-2; tentative D call: TRBD1 (5 bases). This CDR3 spans 15 amino acids. Trimming cost V 1 base and J 5 bases, with 15 bases left between them. CDR1 is SGHDT and CDR2 is YYEEEE in the germline V gene. The CDR3 nucleotides are TGTGCCAGCAGCTTGCGTTCAGGGATACGGTATGGCTACACCTTC. Translating it yields CASSLRSGIRYGYTF.

V and J are TRBV2 and TRBJ1-2; 8 nucleotides match TRBD1. CDR1 is SNHLY and CDR2 is FYNNEI in the germline V gene. V dropped 8 bases and J dropped 1; count of bases not matched to a gene: 9. The CDR3 extends over 15 amino acids. Here the CDR3 reads CASARDRLNNYGYTF. CDR3 nucleotides: TGTGCCAGCGCCCGGGACAGGCTGAATAACTATGGCTACACCTTC.

In nucleotides, the CDR3 is TGTGCCAGCAGCCACTCTAGCGGGGGGCTCTTACCTCGAGAGCAGTTCTTC. As protein: CASSHSSGGLLPREQFF. The V call is TRBV14, the J call TRBJ2-1; TRBD2 matches at 11 bases. The CDR3 is 17 residues long. CDR1 is SGHDN and CDR2 is FVKESK in the germline V gene. V lost 3 bases, J lost 10 bases, and 14 bases stayed unmatched.

CDR3 in amino acids: CASSLVQGASGYGYTF. The CDR3 nucleotides are TGCGCCAGCAGCTTGGTACAGGGGGCATCGGGATATGGCTACACCTTC. V gene TRBV5-1 combines with J gene TRBJ1-2; 9 positions match TRBD1. Trimming at V came to 0 bases and at J to 5 bases, leaving 8 bases not matched to a gene. The CDR3 is 16 amino acids. In germline, CDR1 is SGHRS, CDR2 YFSETQ. The full variable domain, completed using reference TRBV5-1 and TRBJ1-2, is KAGVTQTPRYLIKTRGQQVTLSCSPISGHRSVSWYQQTPGQGLQFLFEYFSETQRNKGNFPGRFSGRQFSNSRSEMNVSTLELGDSALYLCASSLVQGASGYGYTFGSGTRLTVV.

The J gene is TRBJ1-5, the V gene TRBV5-6, with 8 bases identical to TRBD1. This CDR3 comprises 19 residues. With 8 bases clipped from V and 1 base from J, the junction kept 20 bases outside the gene matches. The germline CDR1 and CDR2 sequences are SGHDT and YYEEEE. CDR3 sequence: CASPPRTGTLLRSNQPQHF. The CDR3 bases are TGTGCCAGTCCACCCCGGACAGGGACTCTACTGCGCAGCAATCAGCCCCAGCATTTT.

The V call is TRBV21-1, the J call TRBJ1-2; no check of the table's D call, TRBD1, against the DNA was made. TRBV21-1 constitutes a pseudogene. There are 15 residues in the CDR3. Written as DNA, the CDR3 is TGTGCCAGCAGCAAATCGACAGGGGGGGACTATGGCTACACCTTC. Encoded protein: CASSKSTGGDYGYTF.

The V gene is TRBV4-2, the J gene TRBJ2-5; 7 nucleotides line up with TRBD2. This CDR3 comprises 15 residues. With 6 bases clipped from V and 3 bases from J, the junction kept 10 bases outside the gene matches. CDR1 is LGHNA, CDR2 YNFKEQ, per germline. CDR3 sequence reads: CASSPNGLGEETQYF. The CDR3 DNA is TGTGCCAGCAGTCCCAACGGACTAGGGGAAGAGACCCAGTACTTC.

The chain couples TRBV9 to TRBJ1-3; TRBD1 matches 11 bases. The CDR3 is made up of 16 amino acids. Germline CDR1 reads SGDLS; CDR2 reads YYNGEE. J lost 2 bases, V lost 0 bases, and 1 base had no gene match. In nucleotides, the CDR3 is TGTGCCAGCAGCGTAGGGGGACAGGGGGCTGGAAACACCATATATTTT. This codes for CASSVGGQGAGNTIYF. The variable domain in full, completed from reference TRBV9 and TRBJ1-3, reads DSGVTQTPKHLITATGQRVTLRCSPRSGDLSVYWYQQSLDQGLQFLIQYYNGEERAKGNILERFSAQQFPDLHSELNLSSLELGDSALYFCASSVGGQGAGNTIYFGEGSWLTVV.

The chain carries TRBV9 and TRBJ1-4, with 9 positions matching TRBD1. The CDR3 contains 14 residues. The V and J ends lost 3 bases and 5 bases, in that order; junction bases with no gene match: 2. Germline CDR1 and CDR2: SGDLS and YYNGEE. The DNA of the CDR3 is TGTGCCAGCAGCGCGGACAGGGGAAATGAAAAACTGTTTTTT. It specifies CASSADRGNEKLFF.

Written as DNA, the CDR3 is TGTGCCAGCACCCTAGCGGGGGGGACATACAATGAGCAGTTCTTC. Its translation is CASTLAGGTYNEQFF. V usage is TRBV27 and J usage is TRBJ2-1; 12 bases align to TRBD2. V lost 7 bases, J lost 4 bases, and 5 bases stayed unmatched. This CDR3 has 15 residues. CDR1 and CDR2 from the germline V gene are MNHEY and SMNVEV (reference sequence).

The V and J genes are TRBV29-1 and TRBJ1-4, with 8 bases fitting TRBD1. V shed 4 bases and J 0 bases; nucleotides not matched to a gene: 16. The CDR3 runs to 19 residues. Germline loops: CDR1 SQVTM, CDR2 ANQGSEA. CDR3 sequence reads: CSVVGSAGGGVATNEKLFF. The CDR3 coding sequence is TGCAGCGTTGTAGGTTCGGCAGGGGGCGGCGTGGCAACTAATGAAAAACTGTTTTTT.

The chain is built from TRBV5-1 and TRBJ1-6, with D perhaps matching TRBD1 (6 bases). Trimming left V 4 bases short and J 12 bases short, with 17 bases between. The CDR3 runs to 14 residues. Germline lookup yields CDR1 SGHRS and CDR2 YFSETQ. For the CDR3, the DNA is TGCGCCAGCAGCATGGACAGTACCAGTGGACCCCTCCACTTT. Amino acid sequence: CASSMDSTSGPLHF.

The chain carries TRBV5-4 and TRBJ1-2; 7 bases are a match to TRBD1. J lost 7 bases, V lost 4 bases, and 13 bases had no gene match. The CDR3 has 15 residues. In germline, CDR1 is SGHNT, CDR2 YYREEE (reference sequence). The CDR3 loop is CASSRDGTEEFGYTF. The CDR3 DNA follows: TGTGCCAGCAGCCGGGACGGGACAGAAGAGTTTGGCTACACCTTC.

The rearrangement uses TRBV6-5 and TRBJ2-7; a possible D gene is TRBD2 (8 bases). This CDR3 spans 15 amino acids. V lost 7 bases to trimming and J lost 2 bases, with 18 bases between them. From germline, CDR1 is MNHEY and CDR2 SVGAGI. The CDR3 loop is CASTQGVAGTYEQYF. CDR3 in DNA: TGTGCCAGCACCCAGGGGGTAGCGGGGACCTACGAGCAGTACTTC.

The rearrangement links TRBV21-1 to TRBJ1-1; the table calls TRBD1, which could not be checked here. TRBV21-1 is shown as a pseudogene. This CDR3 spans 17 amino acids. DNA for the CDR3: TGTGCCAGCAGCAAAAACAAACAGGGGCTTCCGCGGACTGAAGCTTTCTTT. Translating it yields CASSKNKQGLPRTEAFF.

The genes are TRBV18 and TRBJ1-4; D may be TRBD1 (5 bases). Per germline, CDR1 KGHSH and CDR2 LQKENI. V dropped 0 bases and J dropped 7 bases, with 6 bases sitting between them. CDR3 length equals 13 residues. CDR3 sequence (DNA): TGTGCCAGCTCACCACCGGGGGGTGAAAAACTGTTTTTT. This gives the protein CASSPPGGEKLFF.

Turning to this clone: Since no conserved phenylalanine or tryptophan closes the CDR3, a read error is the likely cause. The DNA is left out, because the CDR3 cannot be placed on it with certainty; the CDR3 is given as TCRdb lists it. The chain couples TRBV20-1 to TRBJ1-1. Germline V gives CDR1 DFQATT, CDR2 SNEGSKA (reference sequence). Including both end residues, the CDR3 is 8 amino acids long. The CDR3 loop reads CSASFPFV.

This CDR3 reads CASSEAGGGLWTDTQYF. CDR3 nucleotide sequence: TGTGCCAGCAGTGAAGCAGGGGGCGGTTTGTGGACAGATACGCAGTATTTT. This sequence joins TRBV6-1 and TRBJ2-3, with TRBD1 identical over 7 bases. The CDR3 consists of 17 residues. Germline values: CDR1 MNHNS, CDR2 SASEGT. V trimming: 0 bases; J trimming: 3 bases; junction bases outside the gene matches: 9.

The rearrangement joins TRBV4-1 to TRBJ1-5, with 7 bases that match TRBD1. The CDR3 is made up of 15 amino acids. From germline, CDR1 is MGHRA and CDR2 YSYEKL. V gave up 5 bases and J gave up 4 bases; unmatched junction bases: 8. CDR3 protein: CASSLQGFLNQPQHF. The CDR3 DNA sequence: TGCGCCAGCAGCTTACAGGGGTTTTTGAATCAGCCCCAGCATTTT.

The chain has TRBV27 and TRBJ1-6; D gene unclear. Trimming left V 8 bases short and J 7 bases short, with 15 bases between. The CDR3 totals 14 residues. Germline loops: CDR1 MNHEY, CDR2 SMNVEV (reference sequence). The CDR3 reads CASQPGGSNSPLHF. The CDR3 nucleotides read TGTGCCAGCCAACCCGGTGGTTCAAATTCACCCCTCCACTTT.

The chain carries TRBV7-9 and TRBJ1-4, with D possibly being TRBD1 (6 bases). V shed 6 bases and J shed 7 bases, with 12 bases lying between them. There are 13 residues in the CDR3. The germline gives CDR1 SEHNR, CDR2 FQNEAQ (reference sequence). The CDR3 nucleotides are TGTGCCAGCAGGATAGGGGGTAGTGAAAAACTGTTTTTT. Protein: CASRIGGSEKLFF.

This chain links TRBV15 with TRBJ1-2, with 8 bases that match TRBD1. This CDR3 has 17 residues. With 1 base clipped from V and 8 bases from J, the junction kept 15 bases outside the gene matches. Germline V gene data show CDR1 as LNHNV and CDR2 as YYDKDF (reference sequence). CDR3 residues: CATSRVSLGDRTTGYTF. The CDR3 nucleotides are TGTGCCACCAGCAGAGTATCTCTTGGGGACAGGACAACGGGCTACACCTTC.

This chain connects TRBV2 to TRBJ2-1; D not resolved. The CDR3 is 15 residues long. Trimming left V 4 bases short and J 1 base short, with 11 bases between. Looked up from germline, CDR1 is SNHLY and CDR2 is FYNNEI. For the CDR3, the DNA is TGTGCCAGCAGTGTCAGGAAATTTTCCTACAATGAGCAGTTCTTC. Amino acid sequence: CASSVRKFSYNEQFF.

The V and J genes are TRBV15 and TRBJ1-2; no firm D call. From germline, CDR1 is LNHNV and CDR2 YYDKDF (reference sequence). With 3 bases removed from V and 4 bases from J, the gap between germline ends came to 12 bases. The CDR3 consists of 14 residues. For the CDR3, the DNA is TGTGCCACCAGCAGCAATACAGTAATCTATGGCTACACCTTC. Its protein product is CATSSNTVIYGYTF. Full variable domain (missing parts from reference TRBV15 and TRBJ1-2): DAMVIQNPRYQVTQFGKPVTLSCSQTLNHNVMYWYQQKSSQAPKLLFHYYDKDFNNEADTPDNFQSRRPNTSFCFLDIRSPGLGDTAMYLCATSSNTVIYGYTFGSGTRLTVV.

The count of this clone is one. This chain links TRBV6-2 or TRBV6-3 with TRBJ1-1; tentatively, D is TRBD1 (6 bases). Per the germline V gene, CDR1 is MNHEY and CDR2 is SVGEGT. The CDR3 runs 15 residues. V lost 6 bases and J lost 11, with 25 bases in between. The chain's CDR3 is CASSPLGGGQERAFF. The CDR3 coding sequence is TGTGCCAGCAGCCCTCTTGGCGGGGGGCAAGAGAGGGCTTTCTTT.

The chain is built from TRBV5-6 and TRBJ2-7; D may be TRBD2 (5 bases). V lost 4 bases to trimming and J lost 0 bases, with 20 bases between them. The CDR3 loop spans 17 amino acids. CDR1 is SGHDT, CDR2 YYEEEE, per germline. The CDR3 nucleotides are TGTGCCAGCAGCCGTACTAGGTTCTCCCCCCTCTCCTACGAGCAGTACTTC. Its translation is CASSRTRFSPLSYEQYF.

The V gene is TRBV4-3, the J gene TRBJ1-5; 7 bases fit TRBD1. From germline, CDR1 is LGHNA and CDR2 YSLEER. V trimming: 3 bases; J trimming: 6 bases; junction bases outside the gene matches: 5. The CDR3 totals 14 residues. DNA for the CDR3: TGCGCCAGCAGCCATAACAGGGGAGTTCAGCCCCAGCATTTT. Amino acid sequence: CASSHNRGVQPQHF.

The chain uses TRBV7-3 and TRBJ1-2; D gene unclear. Germline CDR1 is SGHTA and CDR2 is FQGTGA. The CDR3 spans 10 residues. The V end was cut by 7 bases, the J end by 8 bases, with 8 bases between. This CDR3 is CASIWEGYTF. CDR3 DNA sequence: TGTGCCAGCATCTGGGAGGGCTACACCTTC.

V is TRBV4-3 and J is TRBJ2-7; 13 nucleotides match TRBD2. J was trimmed by 3 bases and V by 4 bases; bases with no gene match: 6. The CDR3 contains 16 residues. Germline V gene sequence: CDR1 LGHNA, CDR2 YSLEER. This CDR3 reads CASSLGLAGNLYEQYF. CDR3 DNA sequence: TGCGCCAGCAGCCTGGGACTAGCGGGGAATCTCTACGAGCAGTACTTC.